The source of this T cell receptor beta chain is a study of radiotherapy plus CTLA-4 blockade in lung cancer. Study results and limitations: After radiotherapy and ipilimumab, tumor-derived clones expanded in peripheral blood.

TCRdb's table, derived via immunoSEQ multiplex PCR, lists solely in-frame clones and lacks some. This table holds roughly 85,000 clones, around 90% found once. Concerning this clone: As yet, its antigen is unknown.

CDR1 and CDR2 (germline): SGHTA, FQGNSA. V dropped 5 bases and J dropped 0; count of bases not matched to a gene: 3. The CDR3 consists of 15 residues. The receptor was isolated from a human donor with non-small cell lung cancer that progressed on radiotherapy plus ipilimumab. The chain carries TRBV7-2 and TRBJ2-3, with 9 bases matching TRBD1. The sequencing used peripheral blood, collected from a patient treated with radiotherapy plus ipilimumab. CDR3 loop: CASSPQGASTDTQYF. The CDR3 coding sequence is TGTGCCAGCAGCCCACAGGGGGCGAGCACAGATACGCAGTATTTT.